These 14 T cell receptor beta chains were sequenced from one sample in a study of T cell repertoires in cytomegalovirus infection. Their antigens remain unidentified. TCRdb passed the reads through MiXCR, listing each CDR3 protein once. The repertoire holds around 77,000 distinct CDR3 sequences, 20% seen once, with 55% to 75% in the top ten. The sequencing used CD8+ T cells from cultured PBMCs, collected from culture after CMV antigen stimulation. The receptor set was obtained from a human donor in good health (CMV status not recorded). Some clones in this sample may be carry-over from other donors' samples.

The CDR3 spells CASSPEGIRFYRRYF. The CDR3 DNA reads as TGTGCCAGCAGCCCAGAGGGAATTCGGTTCTACAGGAGGTACTTC. The gene calls are TRBV7-9 and TRBJ2-5; D tentatively reads TRBD1 or TRBD2 (5 bases each). V was shortened by 5 bases and J by 13 bases, with 26 bases between the two germline ends. Germline lookup yields CDR1 SEHNR and CDR2 FQNEAQ (reference sequence). The CDR3 covers 15 residues. The whole variable domain, remainder taken from reference TRBV7-9 and TRBJ2-5, is DTGVSQNPRHKITKRGQNVTFRCDPISEHNRLYWYRQTLGQGPEFLTYFQNEAQLEKSRLLSDRFSAERPKGSFSTLEIQRTEQGDSAMYLCASSPEGIRFYRRYFGPGTRLLVL.

This clonotype has more than one count but fewer than ten. The J gene is TRBJ1-1, the V gene TRBV7-2, with a weak D call TRBD1 (6 bases). CDR3 length equals 15 residues. Between the trimmed V and J ends, which lost 5 bases and 0 bases, there was a span of 13 bases. Looked up from germline, CDR1 is SGHTA and CDR2 is FQGNSA. Here the CDR3 reads CASSPLWDMNTEAFF. Here the CDR3 DNA reads TGTGCCAGCAGCCCACTATGGGACATGAACACTGAAGCTTTCTTT. Supplemented by reference TRBV7-2 and TRBJ1-1, the full variable domain reads GAGVSQSPSNKVTEKGKDVELRCDPISGHTALYWYRQSLGQGLEFLIYFQGNSAPDKSGLPSDRFSAERTGGSVSTLTIQRTQQEDSAVYLCASSPLWDMNTEAFFGQGTRLTVV.

The chain joins TRBV15 to TRBJ1-3; 10 bases line up with TRBD1. The V and J ends lost 3 bases and 0 bases, in that order; junction bases with no gene match: 5. The CDR3 is made up of 17 amino acids. Germline lookup yields CDR1 LNHNV and CDR2 YYDKDF (reference sequence). CDR3 nucleotide sequence: TGTGCCACCAGCAGGGGACAGGGGTCCTTCTCTGGAAACACCATATATTTT. It yields the protein CATSRGQGSFSGNTIYF.

The chain joins TRBV27 to TRBJ2-7, with D perhaps TRBD2 (5 bases). With 3 bases removed from V and 6 bases from J, the gap between germline ends came to 9 bases. CDR3 length: 12 amino acids. Germline loops: CDR1 MNHEY, CDR2 SMNVEV (reference sequence). Here the CDR3 reads CASSFSGLEQYF. CDR3 coding DNA: TGTGCCAGCAGTTTTTCTGGACTCGAGCAGTACTTC.

This clonotype came up once. The J gene is TRBJ2-7, the V gene TRBV4-3; D may be TRBD2 (5 bases). Germline V gene sequence: CDR1 LGHNA, CDR2 YSLEER. Trimming removed 0 bases at V and 0 bases at J, with 15 bases between. CDR3 size: 17 residues. CDR3 loop: CASSQERTAGISYEQYF. Written as DNA, the CDR3 is TGCGCCAGCAGCCAAGAAAGGACGGCGGGTATCTCCTACGAGCAGTACTTC.

The chain carries TRBV28 and TRBJ1-1; no clear D. This CDR3 spans 17 amino acids. CDR1 is MDHEN and CDR2 is SYDVKM in the germline V gene. Trimming took 7 bases from V and 0 from J, leaving 21 bases between them. Written as DNA, the CDR3 is TGTGCCAGCACCTCTGGCCGGGCCAACCTTTTGAACACTGAAGCTTTCTTT. It encodes CASTSGRANLLNTEAFF.

J is TRBJ2-7 and V is TRBV6-1, with 8 bases matching TRBD1. With 7 bases clipped from V and 3 bases from J, the junction kept 8 bases outside the gene matches. This CDR3 has 14 residues. In germline, CDR1 is MNHNS, CDR2 SASEGT. The CDR3 DNA is TGTGCCAGCAAGAAGGACAGGGAATTCTACGAGCAGTACTTC. Protein: CASKKDREFYEQYF.

The chain links TRBV12-3 or TRBV12-4 to TRBJ1-1; no firm D call. There are 14 residues in the CDR3. V shed 6 bases and J shed 0 bases, with 11 bases lying between them. The CDR3 bases are TGTGCCAGCAGAACCGCCACCATGAACACTGAAGCTTTCTTT. As protein: CASRTATMNTEAFF.

This clonotype was recorded a few times. J is TRBJ2-1 and V is TRBV4-1, with no clear D. This CDR3 is built from 12 residues. CDR1 and CDR2 from the germline V gene are MGHRA and YSYEKL. Trimming stripped 1 base from V and 8 bases from J, with 6 bases between. The CDR3 loop reads CASSQVMDEQFF. The CDR3 DNA sequence: TGCGCCAGCAGCCAAGTGATGGATGAGCAGTTCTTC.

This clonotype was seen just once. This chain links TRBV5-6 with TRBJ2-7; possible D gene TRBD1, 6 bases. This CDR3 is 14 amino acids long. Germline loops: CDR1 SGHDT, CDR2 YYEEEE. The V end lost 2 bases, the J end lost 2 bases, and 11 bases lay between the germline ends. CDR3 sequence reads: CASSLIPGAYEQYF. As DNA, the CDR3 is TGTGCCAGCAGCTTAATCCCAGGGGCCTACGAGCAGTACTTC.

The CDR3 DNA reads TGTGCCAGCAGCCAATATACAGGGGGCAACTATGGCTACACCTTC. It translates to CASSQYTGGNYGYTF. The chain joins TRBV14 to TRBJ1-2; 9 bases match TRBD1. CDR1 is SGHDN, CDR2 FVKESK, per germline. The length of the CDR3 is 15 residues. V was pared by 2 bases and J by 2 bases, with 3 bases of the junction left unmatched.

This clonotype was picked up a small number of times. One end of the junction does not line up with germline, which may come from a read error. In DNA, the CDR3 is TGTGCTAGCAGGCTAGTCGGCACCGGGGAGCTGTTTTTT. Its translation is CASRLVGTGELFF. The rearrangement uses TRBV6-2 or TRBV6-3 and TRBJ2-2; D is uncertain. This CDR3 is 13 amino acids long. CDR1 and CDR2 (germline): MNHEY, SVGEGT.

This clonotype was detected only a few times. CDR3 protein: CASSFTGPYQETQYF. In DNA, the CDR3 is TGTGCCAGCAGCTTTACAGGGCCTTACCAAGAGACCCAGTACTTC. The J gene is TRBJ2-5, the V gene TRBV7-6; D perhaps matches TRBD1 (6 bases). The V gene's germline CDR1 is SGHVS and CDR2 FNYEAQ. This CDR3 contains 15 residues. The V end was cut by 3 bases, the J end by 0 bases, with 11 bases between.

This clonotype was observed a few times. The CDR3 bases are TGTGCCAGCAGCCTGACTATCGCTGGGGGAGCCACCTACGAGCAGTACTTC. Its translation: CASSLTIAGGATYEQYF. The rearrangement joins TRBV6-5 to TRBJ2-7; perhaps D is TRBD1 or TRBD2 (5 bases each). Germline V lookup: CDR1 MNHEY, CDR2 SVGAGI. The CDR3 is made up of 17 amino acids. Trimming shortened V by 6 bases and J by 2 bases, and 23 bases separated the two germline ends.